This T cell receptor (beta chain) was sequenced for a study of cytomegalovirus exposure and HLA in healthy donors. PCR used 60 Vbeta primers and 13 Jbeta primers. Sequenced by immunoSEQ multiplex PCR; TCRdb stores in-frame clones only, minus some. The table lists 130,000 to 150,000 clones, less than 10% of them singletons. V lost 5 bases and J lost 0, with 14 bases in between. The CDR3 is made up of 16 amino acids. Germline V gene lookup returns CDR1 MDHEN and CDR2 SYDVKM. As regards this clone: Its specificity is unknown.

It was healthy bone marrow donors who served as donors. Study-level findings and limits: Some V segments, including TRBV6-2 and TRBV6-3, were excluded as indistinguishable.

Sequenced input: PBMCs. The chain recombines TRBV28 with TRBJ2-1; D remains ambiguous. The TCR sequence derives from a male donor in good health and CMV-seronegative. The CDR3 spells CASSPWSASSYNEQFF. The CDR3, as DNA: TGTGCCAGCAGTCCCTGGAGTGCAAGCTCCTACAATGAGCAGTTCTTC.